The T cell receptor beta chain under discussion was sequenced for a study of T cells after yellow fever vaccination. Study-wide findings and caveats: A small proportion of clonotypes was detected in both the CD4 and CD8 compartments.

A word on this clonotype: Its antigen remains unknown.

From germline, CDR1 is LNHDA and CDR2 SQIVND (reference sequence). The CDR3 loop spans 15 amino acids. Trimming took 1 base from V and 6 from J, leaving 13 bases between them. Via MiXCR, TCRdb re-called the 5' RACE reads, giving one row per CDR3 protein. The repertoire has just under 600,000 distinct CDR3 sequences, around an eighth of them found once; the top ten carry over 13%. This chain joins TRBV19 and TRBJ2-1; D is possibly TRBD2 (5 bases). This TCR derives from a man aged 25-45 years who received the YFV17D yellow fever vaccine. The sequencing used PBMCs, collected on the day of the yellow fever booster vaccination. Here the CDR3 reads CASSIVGSSGNEQFF. CDR3 nucleotide sequence: TGTGCCAGTAGTATAGTTGGGAGCTCAGGCAATGAGCAGTTCTTC.